This is a list of T cell receptor beta chains from one sample in a study of PD-1 blockade in classical Hodgkin lymphoma. The method was immunoSEQ multiplex PCR; TCRdb's version includes in-frame clones alone and lacks a portion of them. Of about 33,000 clones listed, around 74% were seen once; the top ten hold 3.5% to 4%. Sample: peripheral blood mononuclear cells (PBMCs), taken before the fourth cycle of nivolumab. These receptors were obtained from a human donor with classical Hodgkin lymphoma. The CDR3 runs from the conserved cysteine through the conserved F or W. A D gene is named only where the DNA matches it firmly. Size tells how often a clone was seen (once, few, many) or the class of an expanded clone, and some rows leave it out.

>.|TRBV4-1|TRBJ1-1|.
CASSPSLLNTEAFF
TGCGCCAGCAGCCCTTCACTTCTGAACACTGAAGCTTTCTTT
>.|TRBV28|TRBJ2-1|.
CASRDQSYNEQFF
TGTGCCAGCCGTGACCAATCCTACAATGAGCAGTTCTTC
>TRBD1|TRBV7-2|TRBJ1-2|.
CASSLARTGGVYGYTF
TGTGCCAGCAGCTTAGCGCGAACAGGGGGAGTCTATGGCTACACCTTC
>.|TRBV12-2|TRBJ1-2|once
CASRSHSTLHPRYGYTF
TGTGCAAGTCGCTCACATTCGACACTTCATCCCCGATATGGCTACACCTTC
>.|TRBV4-1|TRBJ1-4|.
CASRGIWGGEKLFF
TGCGCCAGCCGGGGGATCTGGGGAGGTGAAAAACTGTTTTTT
>TRBD1|TRBV13|TRBJ2-5|few
CASSQRTGRETQYF
TGTGCCAGCAGCCAAAGGACAGGTCGAGAGACCCAGTACTTC
>.|TRBV19|TRBJ1-2|.
CASSIRPDVGYTF
TGTGCCAGTAGTATTAGGCCAGACGTAGGCTACACCTTC
>.|TRBV5-4|TRBJ1-1|.
CASSLEFAEAFF
TGTGCCAGCAGCTTGGAATTCGCTGAAGCTTTCTTT
>.|TRBV7-7|TRBJ1-1|.
CASSYGEVAEAFF
TGTGCTAGCAGCTACGGCGAGGTAGCTGAAGCTTTCTTT
>TRBD2|TRBV9|TRBJ2-5|once
CASSAAPSTSGRAGETQYF
TGTGCCAGCAGCGCTGCCCCGTCGACTAGCGGGAGAGCGGGGGAGACCCAGTACTTC
>.|TRBV5-6|TRBJ2-7|once
CASSLVADEQYF
TGTGCCAGCAGCTTGGTGGCGGACGAGCAGTACTTC
>TRBD2|TRBV5-1|TRBJ2-3|.
CASSLAGGQDTQYF
TGCGCCAGCAGCTTGGCGGGGGGGCAGGATACGCAGTATTTT
>TRBD1|TRBV9|TRBJ1-2|few
CASSPGQASYTF
TGTGCCAGCAGCCCAGGACAGGCAAGCTACACCTTC
>.|TRBV5-1|TRBJ1-2|.
CASSLANRDDYGYTF
TGCGCCAGCAGCTTGGCCAACAGGGACGACTATGGCTACACCTTC
>TRBD1|TRBV18|TRBJ2-1|.
CASSQATGPNEQFF
TGTGCCAGCTCACAGGCGACAGGGCCCAATGAGCAGTTCTTC
>.|TRBV4-2|TRBJ2-2|.
CASSLGYGELFF
TGTGCCAGCAGCCTCGGGTACGGGGAGCTGTTTTTT
>.|TRBV5-1|TRBJ1-4|.
CASSSTGLGEKLFF
TGCGCCAGCAGCTCCACAGGGCTCGGCGAAAAACTGTTTTTT
>.|TRBV7-2|TRBJ1-1|.
CASSLRSGFNTEAFF
TGTGCCAGCAGCTTGCGTTCGGGATTTAACACTGAAGCTTTCTTT
>.|TRBV2|TRBJ2-4|.
CASSELLGQYF
TGTGCCAGCAGTGAATTGTTGGGTCAGTACTTC
>TRBD1|TRBV9|TRBJ2-5|.
CASSAGIARGQPINGETQYF
TGTGCCAGCAGCGCAGGGATTGCGAGGGGGCAACCCATCAATGGAGAGACCCAGTACTTC
>.|TRBV19|TRBJ1-2|.
CASSIGGELGGYTF
TGTGCCAGTAGTATAGGTGGGGAGTTGGGCGGCTACACCTTC
>.|TRBV28|TRBJ2-4|few
CASSLSGRAKNIQYF
TGTGCCAGCAGTTTAAGTGGCAGGGCCAAAAACATTCAGTACTTC
>.|TRBV7-8|TRBJ2-5|.
CASSLDVRASRKTQYF
TGTGCCAGCAGCTTAGATGTCCGGGCCTCCAGAAAGACCCAGTACTTC
>.|TRBV9|TRBJ2-3|.
CASSSRTDTQYF
TGTGCCAGCAGCTCCCGCACAGATACGCAGTATTTT
>.|TRBV27|TRBJ2-3|.
CATARRGQVSDTQYF
TGTGCCACTGCTAGACGGGGGCAGGTCTCAGATACGCAGTATTTT
>.|TRBV7-9|TRBJ1-1|.
CASSSGIEGGIDTEAFF
TGTGCCAGCAGCTCAGGGATTGAGGGTGGTATCGACACTGAAGCTTTCTTT
>.|TRBV30|TRBJ1-1|few
CAYMDLRQTNTEAFF
TGTGCCTACATGGACCTGCGACAGACGAACACTGAAGCTTTCTTT
>.|TRBV6-5|TRBJ1-4|.
CASRGGATNEKLFF
TGTGCCAGCAGAGGAGGGGCAACTAATGAAAAACTGTTTTTT
>TRBD2|TRBV6-5|TRBJ2-1|.
CASKPGGEMAEQFF
TGTGCCAGCAAGCCGGGAGGGGAGATGGCTGAGCAGTTCTTC
>.|TRBV7-8|TRBJ2-1|few
CASSDSGGYEQFF
TGTGCCAGCAGCGACTCGGGGGGCTATGAGCAGTTCTTC
>.|TRBV30|TRBJ2-7|.
CAWSILRSGEQYF
TGTGCCTGGAGTATTTTGCGGTCGGGCGAGCAGTACTTC
>.|TRBV6-6|TRBJ1-4|.
CASSYGLRDEKLFF
TGTGCCAGCAGTTACGGACTTAGGGATGAAAAACTGTTTTTT
>.|TRBV7-2|TRBJ1-1|.
CASSPSNTEAFF
TGTGCCAGCAGCCCCTCGAACACTGAAGCTTTCTTT
>.|TRBV6-5|TRBJ2-1|.
CASSGGNIYNEQFF
TGTGCCAGCAGTGGAGGGAATATCTACAATGAGCAGTTCTTC
>.|TRBV6-1|TRBJ1-2|.
CASSEDYLVGPNYGYTF
TGTGCCAGCAGTGAGGATTACCTCGTGGGCCCTAACTATGGCTACACCTTC
>.|TRBV14|TRBJ2-1|.
CAVSSYNEQFF
TGTGCTGTCAGCTCCTACAATGAGCAGTTCTTC